Below, 7 T cell receptor beta chains from the same sample are listed, as sequenced in a study of prognosis after radiotherapy for stage I lung cancer. From genomic DNA, TCR beta CDR3 was amplified by two-round multiplex PCR. Initially, in first-round PCR, primers specific to each TRBV and TRBJ gene were used. TCRdb ran MiXCR on the multiplex PCR reads and lists one entry per CDR3 protein. This table has over 50,000 distinct CDR3 sequences, around a third appearing once. The specimen comprised PBMCs, sampled before or after stereotactic body radiation therapy (not recorded which). All receptors derive from a donor older than 45 with non-small cell lung cancer.

This chain connects TRBV7-2 to TRBJ2-5; TRBD2 matches 10 bases. The end of the DNA is better explained by TRBJ2-1, so the J call may be wrong. The germline CDR1 and CDR2 sequences are SGHTA and FQGNSA. The CDR3 extends over 18 amino acids. As DNA, the CDR3 is TGTGCCAGCAGCCCCGGGACTAGCGTGGGGGCCTTACGCAATGAGCAGTTCTTC. Translating gives CASSPGTSVGALRNEQFF.

This clonotype was seen more than once but under ten times. This is likely a read error, given that the CDR3 carries no conserved phenylalanine or tryptophan at its end. The DNA is omitted, as the CDR3 cannot be located on it reliably, and the CDR3 follows TCRdb's listing. The V gene is TRBV28, the J gene TRBJ1-1. Germline values: CDR1 MDHEN, CDR2 SYDVKM. With termini counted, the CDR3 has 13 amino acids. The CDR3 reads CASSSFRDTEAFL.

This clonotype was counted many times. CDR3 DNA sequence: TGTGCCAGCAGCTCCCGGGGGGTGGCCGGGGAGCTGTTTTTT. It specifies CASSSRGVAGELFF. The J gene is TRBJ2-2, the V gene TRBV7-3; 7 positions agree with TRBD2. The CDR3 is made up of 14 amino acids. V shed 4 bases, J shed 6 bases, and the junction held 5 bases outside the gene matches. Germline assignment: CDR1 SGHTA and CDR2 FQGTGA. Based on the CDR3 plus reference TRBV7-3 and TRBJ2-2, the full variable domain is GAGVSQTPSNKVTEKGKYVELRCDPISGHTALYWYRQSLGQGPEFLIYFQGTGAADDSGLPNDRFFAVRPEGSVSTLKIQRTERGDSAVYLCASSSRGVAGELFFGEGSRLTVL.

Of note for this clonotype: Since a far larger clone is one base different, this is likely a read error. This sequence joins TRBV12-3 or TRBV12-4 and TRBJ2-3; tentatively, D is TRBD1 (6 bases). V was pared by 6 bases and J by 2 bases, with 15 bases between. The CDR3 is 15 residues long. CDR3 sequence reads: CASSPLQGPTDTQYF. CDR3 in DNA: TGTGCCAGCAGCCCCCTCCAGGGGCCCACAGATACGCAGTATTTT.

This clonotype ranks as medium-sized. This chain joins TRBV12-3 or TRBV12-4 and TRBJ2-1; D may be TRBD2 (6 bases). V gave up 3 bases and J gave up 7 bases, with 10 bases separating them. The CDR3 covers 13 residues. CDR3 sequence reads: CASSLEGSNEQFF. Written as DNA, the CDR3 is TGTGCCAGCAGTTTGGAGGGATCTAATGAGCAGTTCTTC.

This clonotype has at least ten counts. V usage is TRBV7-2 and J usage is TRBJ2-2, with D perhaps matching TRBD1 (6 bases). V was clipped by 3 bases and J by 9 bases, with 11 bases between them. From germline, CDR1 is SGHTA and CDR2 FQGNSA. The CDR3 is 13 residues long. This CDR3 is CASSFTGSRELFF. CDR3 coding DNA: TGTGCCAGCAGCTTCACAGGGTCCCGGGAGCTGTTTTTT.

CDR3 nucleotides: TGCAGCGTCTACAGGGTCAAAGAGACCCAGTACTTC. This encodes CSVYRVKETQYF. The V gene is TRBV29-1, the J gene TRBJ2-5, with D possibly TRBD1 on 6 matching bases. This CDR3 has 12 amino acids. The germline gives CDR1 SQVTM, CDR2 ANQGSEA. V shed 6 bases and J shed 3 bases, with 11 bases lying between them.